The 21 T cell receptor beta chains below all came from one sample that was sequenced in a study of blood T cell repertoires in COVID-19. Sequencing used immunoSEQ multiplex PCR; TCRdb keeps in-frame clones, though not all of them. The sample consists of more than 95,000 clones, approximately 83% of them appearing once. The source material was peripheral blood. These receptor sequences come from a man in his forties or fifties with acute or convalescent COVID-19.

The V gene is TRBV19, the J gene TRBJ1-2, with D possibly matching TRBD1 (6 bases). The CDR3 consists of 12 residues. The V gene lost 5 bases and the J gene lost 6 bases, with 10 bases spanning the gap. Looked up from germline, CDR1 is LNHDA and CDR2 is SQIVND (reference sequence). CDR3 DNA sequence: TGTGCCAGTAGTTCACAGGGAAATGGCTACACCTTC. Translation: CASSSQGNGYTF. Together with reference TRBV19 and TRBJ1-2, the CDR3 gives the full variable domain: DGGITQSPKYLFRKEGQNVTLSCEQNLNHDAMYWYRQDPGQGLRLIYYSQIVNDFQKGDIAEGYSVSREKKESFPLTVTSAQKNPTAFYLCASSSQGNGYTFGSGTRLTVV.

This rearrangement joins TRBV11-2 to TRBJ2-7, with D maybe TRBD1 (5 bases). V was shortened by 3 bases and J by 2 bases, with 8 bases between the two germline ends. The CDR3 is 13 residues long. Germline V gene data show CDR1 as SGHAT and CDR2 as FQNNGV. CDR3 amino acids: CASSFDSPYEQYF. The CDR3 coding sequence is TGTGCCAGCAGCTTCGACAGTCCCTACGAGCAGTACTTC.

The chain uses TRBV12-3 or TRBV12-4 and TRBJ1-2; D is uncertain. This CDR3 is 12 amino acids long. The V end was cut by 2 bases, the J end by 6 bases, with 7 bases between. CDR3 loop: CASSLMGNGYTF. DNA of the CDR3: TGTGCCAGCAGTTTAATGGGCAATGGCTACACCTTC.

This rearrangement joins TRBV28 to TRBJ2-7; no reliable D call. This CDR3 has 14 amino acids. The V gene lost 5 bases and the J gene lost 1 base, with 12 bases spanning the gap. Germline CDR1 and CDR2: MDHEN and SYDVKM. CDR3 nucleotide sequence: TGTGCCAGCAGTATAGACCCTAGGTCCTACGAGCAGTACTTC. Translation gives CASSIDPRSYEQYF.

The chain uses TRBV6-5 and TRBJ2-7; 9 nucleotides line up with TRBD1. This CDR3 has 15 residues. The ends lost 6 bases at V and 3 bases at J; junction bases unmatched: 9. Per germline, CDR1 MNHEY and CDR2 SVGAGI. CDR3 DNA sequence: TGTGCCAGCAGCTCAACGGACAGGGGAAACTACGAGCAGTACTTC. Its translation: CASSSTDRGNYEQYF.

This clone was seen just once. V is TRBV2 and J is TRBJ2-5; TRBD1 agrees at 8 bases. The V and J ends lost 6 bases and 0 bases, in that order; junction bases with no gene match: 6. There are 15 residues in the CDR3. The germline V gene has CDR1 SNHLY and CDR2 FYNNEI. CDR3 nucleotides: TGTGCCAGCAGACGGACAGGGACTTACCAAGAGACCCAGTACTTC. This sequence encodes CASRRTGTYQETQYF.

The V call is TRBV6-6, the J call TRBJ1-1; D uncertain. Germline-derived CDR1 and CDR2 are MNHNY and SVGAGI (reference sequence). The V end was cut by 2 bases, the J end by 7 bases, with 11 bases between. The CDR3 has 13 residues. The CDR3: CASSYARSNEAFF. The CDR3 coding sequence is TGTGCCAGCAGTTACGCACGGTCAAATGAAGCTTTCTTT.

This clone was recorded once. The chain uses TRBV9 and TRBJ2-3; 10 nucleotides agree with TRBD2. The CDR3 contains 17 residues. The V gene's germline CDR1 is SGDLS and CDR2 YYNGEE. The trim removed 4 bases at V and 4 bases at J, leaving 12 bases unmatched. The CDR3 reads CASSPPILAGAADTQYF. The CDR3 bases are TGTGCCAGCAGCCCACCTATTCTAGCGGGAGCAGCAGATACGCAGTATTTT.

The chain links TRBV28 to TRBJ1-6; 8 bases are a match to TRBD1. Germline V gene data show CDR1 as MDHEN and CDR2 as SYDVKM. With V trimmed by 5 bases and J by 6 bases, 3 bases remained unmatched. This CDR3 has 14 residues. CDR3 region: CASSRGQVNSPLHF. DNA of the CDR3: TGTGCCAGCAGTCGGGGACAGGTTAATTCACCCCTCCACTTT.

CDR3 coding DNA: TGTGCCAGCCATCCGACAGGCGTCTCTGGAAACACCATATATTTT. Amino acid sequence: CASHPTGVSGNTIYF. J is TRBJ1-3 and V is TRBV18; D is possibly TRBD1 (6 bases). This CDR3 contains 15 residues. Germline assignment: CDR1 KGHSH and CDR2 LQKENI. V shed 8 bases and J shed 0 bases, with 14 bases lying between them.

The CDR3 sequence is CASSLAATDQPQHF. The CDR3 coding sequence is TGTGCCAGCAGCTTGGCCGCTACGGATCAGCCCCAGCATTTT. V and J are TRBV5-6 and TRBJ1-5; D is unclear. Per germline, CDR1 SGHDT and CDR2 YYEEEE. Trimming pared 0 bases from V and 5 bases from J, leaving 9 bases between. This CDR3 has 14 amino acids.

V is TRBV15 and J is TRBJ2-3; 10 bases match TRBD2. Germline V lookup: CDR1 LNHNV, CDR2 YYDKDF (reference sequence). This CDR3 spans 14 amino acids. V trimming: 4 bases; J trimming: 5 bases; junction bases outside the gene matches: 3. The CDR3 nucleotides read TGTGCCACCAGCACCAGACTAGCGGGAGATACGCAGTATTTT. The encoded protein is CATSTRLAGDTQYF.

The V and J genes are TRBV6-6 and TRBJ2-3, with a weak D call TRBD1 (5 bases). The germline CDR1 and CDR2 sequences are MNHNY and SVGAGI (reference sequence). V dropped 5 bases and J dropped 4 bases, with 22 bases sitting between them. The CDR3 is made up of 17 amino acids. This CDR3 is CASSQRTGGSRPDTQYF. The CDR3 DNA sequence: TGTGCCAGCAGTCAGAGAACAGGCGGCAGTCGCCCAGATACGCAGTATTTT.

The chain joins TRBV11-3 to TRBJ2-1, with D unclear. Germline V CDR1 and CDR2: SGHNT, YENEEA. V lost 3 bases and J 8 bases, leaving 11 bases between the germline ends. The CDR3 is 13 residues long. CDR3 in amino acids: CASSLAEEDEQFF. CDR3 nucleotides: TGTGCCAGCAGCTTGGCCGAAGAAGATGAGCAGTTCTTC.

The chain employs TRBV28 and TRBJ1-1; D gene unclear. CDR1 and CDR2 from the germline V gene are MDHEN and SYDVKM. V was shortened by 6 bases and J by 3 bases, with 8 bases between the two germline ends. CDR3 size: 12 residues. DNA of the CDR3: TGTGCCAGCAGCCTGTCGGACACTGAAGCTTTCTTT. The encoded protein is CASSLSDTEAFF.

The V and J genes are TRBV4-1 and TRBJ1-1; TRBD1 matches at 7 bases. V lost 0 bases to trimming and J lost 0 bases; unmatched junction nucleotides: 7. Germline assignment: CDR1 MGHRA and CDR2 YSYEKL. The length of the CDR3 is 17 residues. The CDR3 loop is CASSQDRDSSLNTEAFF. Here the CDR3 DNA reads TGCGCCAGCAGCCAAGATCGGGACAGTTCCCTGAACACTGAAGCTTTCTTT.

This chain joins TRBV29-1 and TRBJ1-3; perhaps TRBD1 as D (6 bases). The CDR3 spans 13 residues. Trimming took off 4 bases at V and 1 base at J, with 8 bases between the two ends. The germline V gene encodes CDR1 SQVTM and CDR2 ANQGSEA. This CDR3 reads CSVVGTSGNTIYF. The CDR3 bases are TGCAGCGTTGTGGGGACATCTGGAAACACCATATATTTT.

This rearrangement joins TRBV25-1 to TRBJ2-1; maybe TRBD1 (6 bases). Germline CDR1 MGHDK, CDR2 SYGVNS. The CDR3 is 14 residues long. The V and J ends lost 4 bases and 8 bases respectively, with 15 bases between them. CDR3 nucleotides: TGTGCCAGCAGTGCCAAACAGGGTCTAGATGAGCAGTTCTTC. This gives the protein CASSAKQGLDEQFF.

The chain links TRBV14 to TRBJ1-1; D perhaps matches TRBD1 (5 bases). CDR1 and CDR2 (germline): SGHDN, FVKESK. CDR3 size: 15 residues. V was clipped by 0 bases and J by 5 bases, with 13 bases between them. DNA of the CDR3: TGTGCCAGCAGCCAAGAGGTGGGGCGAAAGACTGAAGCTTTCTTT. It yields the protein CASSQEVGRKTEAFF.

This sequence joins TRBV7-2 and TRBJ1-4, with D possibly matching TRBD1 (5 bases). Trimming took off 4 bases at V and 1 base at J, with 7 bases between the two ends. The CDR3 is 14 residues long. Germline-derived CDR1 and CDR2 are SGHTA and FQGNSA. This CDR3 reads CASSSGLTNEKLFF. DNA of the CDR3: TGTGCCAGCAGCTCAGGGTTAACTAATGAAAAACTGTTTTTT.

The chain has TRBV20-1 and TRBJ1-3; no clear D. The CDR3 is made up of 11 amino acids. Trimming cost V 3 bases and J 8 bases, with 8 bases left between them. Germline CDR1 is DFQATT and CDR2 is SNEGSKA (reference sequence). CDR3 nucleotides: TGCAGTGCTAGGAGGTTCCACACCATATATTTT. Translation gives CSARRFHTIYF.